These 19 T cell receptor beta chains share one sample of origin, sequenced in a study of shared clonotypes between healthy human individuals. The repertoire was sequenced with immunoSEQ multiplex PCR; TCRdb's copy has only in-frame clones and lacks some. Here the sample spans around 700,000 clones, roughly 78% being singletons. The sample comprised memory CD4+ T cells sorted from blood. Sample subset: CD45RA-negative fraction. All receptors derive from a woman younger than 45 in good health.

V and J are TRBV27 and TRBJ2-7, with D tentatively TRBD1 (6 bases). CDR3 length: 16 residues. Germline V gene lookup returns CDR1 MNHEY and CDR2 SMNVEV (reference sequence). The V end was cut by 5 bases, the J end by 2 bases, with 19 bases between. This CDR3 reads CASSAYYRDKAYEQYF. CDR3 nucleotide sequence: TGTGCCAGCAGTGCGTACTACCGGGACAAAGCCTACGAGCAGTACTTC.

The chain employs TRBV28 and TRBJ2-3; 8 nucleotides line up with TRBD1. Germline V gene sequence: CDR1 MDHEN, CDR2 SYDVKM. The V gene end was trimmed by 5 bases and the J gene end by 5 bases; junction bases not matched to a gene: 9. The CDR3 sequence is 15 residues long. The CDR3 bases are TGTGCCAGCAGTCTGCGGACAGGGAACCTAGATACGCAGTATTTT. Translation: CASSLRTGNLDTQYF.

J is TRBJ2-2 and V is TRBV18; TRBD2 agrees at 14 bases. The germline V gene has CDR1 KGHSH and CDR2 LQKENI. The CDR3 runs 20 residues. J lost 7 bases, V lost 0 bases, and 13 bases had no gene match. CDR3 amino acids: CASSPPRISTSGRGVGELFF. The CDR3 coding sequence is TGTGCCAGCTCACCACCAAGGATATCGACTAGCGGGAGGGGCGTCGGGGAGCTGTTTTTT. The full variable domain, its missing parts supplied by reference TRBV18 and TRBJ2-2, is NAGVMQNPRHLVRRRGQEARLRCSPMKGHSHVYWYRQLPEEGLKFMVYLQKENIIDESGMPKERFSAEFPKEGPSILRIQQVVRGDSAAYFCASSPPRISTSGRGVGELFFGEGSRLTVL.

CDR3 nucleotide sequence: TGTGCCGGGGGACAGTCCACCTATGGCTACACCTTC. Translating gives CAGGQSTYGYTF. The chain recombines TRBV28 with TRBJ1-2; 7 bases fit TRBD1. Germline CDR1 is MDHEN and CDR2 is SYDVKM. V trimming: 11 bases; J trimming: 4 bases; junction bases outside the gene matches: 7. CDR3 length: 12 amino acids.

This clone was detected only once. The chain carries TRBV19 and TRBJ2-1, with 10 bases identical to TRBD1. The junction had 12 bases not matched to a gene; V was cut back by 7 bases and J by 6 bases. The CDR3 covers 16 residues. Per the germline V gene, CDR1 is LNHDA and CDR2 is SQIVND (reference sequence). DNA for the CDR3: TGTGCCAGTACCGCCGGGACAGGGGCTATTAGCAATGAGCAGTTCTTC. This sequence encodes CASTAGTGAISNEQFF.

There are a few counts of this clone. V and J are TRBV5-1 and TRBJ1-5; 10 bases agree with TRBD1. The CDR3 has 15 residues. V trimming: 5 bases; J trimming: 3 bases; junction bases outside the gene matches: 5. Germline-derived CDR1 and CDR2 are SGHRS and YFSETQ. CDR3 protein: CASRPTGGDNQPQHF. As DNA, the CDR3 is TGCGCCAGCAGACCGACAGGGGGCGACAATCAGCCCCAGCATTTT.

The chain combines TRBV28 with TRBJ1-5; no reliable D call. Germline V gives CDR1 MDHEN, CDR2 SYDVKM. The germline V and J ends were trimmed by 2 bases and 7 bases, with 24 bases remaining between them. The CDR3 runs to 18 residues. For the CDR3, the DNA is TGTGCCAGCAGTTTAAGTATTCGTAGGGCAGGTGTTGTCCAGCCCCAGCATTTT. This translates into CASSLSIRRAGVVQPQHF.

The chain links TRBV28 to TRBJ2-5; TRBD1 matches 7 bases. Germline V gene sequence: CDR1 MDHEN, CDR2 SYDVKM. V lost 5 bases, J lost 4 bases, and 4 bases stayed unmatched. This CDR3 contains 13 residues. The CDR3 nucleotides read TGTGCCAGCAGTCGGACAGGAATAGAGACCCAGTACTTC. Its translation: CASSRTGIETQYF.

The chain uses TRBV28 and TRBJ2-1; tentatively, D is TRBD2 (5 bases). Per germline, CDR1 MDHEN and CDR2 SYDVKM. The CDR3 length is 12 residues. Trimming shortened V by 7 bases and J by 6 bases, and 10 bases separated the two germline ends. The CDR3 spells CASKERVNEQFF. The DNA for the CDR3 is TGTGCCAGCAAGGAGAGGGTCAATGAGCAGTTCTTC.

J is TRBJ2-1 and V is TRBV7-9; tentatively, D is TRBD1 (5 bases). Germline V gives CDR1 SEHNR, CDR2 FQNEAQ (reference sequence). The CDR3 length is 16 residues. Trimming stripped 5 bases from V and 3 bases from J, with 17 bases between. The CDR3 coding sequence is TGTGCCAGCAGCCAGCCCCGACAGCCTCGCTACAATGAGCAGTTCTTC. Its protein is CASSQPRQPRYNEQFF.

In this sample, this clone turned up many times. This chain links TRBV2 with TRBJ1-5; D gene uncertain. CDR1 is SNHLY, CDR2 FYNNEI, per germline. CDR3 length: 14 residues. Trimming cost V 4 bases and J 5 bases, with 12 bases left between them. CDR3 nucleotide sequence: TGTGCCAGCAGTGCCCGAATAGAACATCAGCCCCAGCATTTT. Translated, it gives CASSARIEHQPQHF.

The chain joins TRBV18 to TRBJ1-2, with TRBD1 matching 8 bases. Germline assignment: CDR1 KGHSH and CDR2 LQKENI. With V trimmed by 3 bases and J by 5 bases, 5 bases remained unmatched. This CDR3 is built from 14 residues. The DNA for the CDR3 is TGTGCCAGCTCACCGACAGGGGTGTCATATGGCTACACCTTC. Its translation is CASSPTGVSYGYTF.

The chain recombines TRBV10-3 with TRBJ2-5; D perhaps matches TRBD2 (6 bases). V was pared by 8 bases and J by 0 bases, with 10 bases between. Per the germline V gene, CDR1 is ENHRY and CDR2 is SYGVKD. The CDR3 length is 13 residues. CDR3 in DNA: TGTGCCATCGGGGGGTGGGACCAAGAGACCCAGTACTTC. Its protein is CAIGGWDQETQYF.

This clone came up many times. The chain has TRBV10-1 and TRBJ2-3; D gene uncertain. This CDR3 contains 11 residues. Deletions cut 3 bases from V and 6 bases from J, with 4 bases between. Germline V CDR1 and CDR2: WNHNN, SYGVQD (reference sequence). Here the CDR3 DNA reads TGCGCCAGCAGTGAAAGGGATACGCAGTATTTT. Amino acids: CASSERDTQYF.

The DNA for the CDR3 is TGTGCCAGCAGTCACATCCGGGTCTCCGGTGGGGAGACCCAGTACTTC. Translating it yields CASSHIRVSGGETQYF. The chain recombines TRBV27 with TRBJ2-5; D unresolved. Germline V CDR1 and CDR2: MNHEY, SMNVEV (reference sequence). The V end lost 5 bases, the J end lost 5 bases, and 21 bases lay between the germline ends. This CDR3 is built from 16 residues.

The CDR3 sequence: CASSLLVTSGNNEQFF. CDR3 sequence (DNA): TGTGCCAGCAGCTTATTGGTAACTAGCGGTAACAATGAGCAGTTCTTC. This chain joins TRBV7-9 and TRBJ2-1; 8 bases fit TRBD2. The germline gives CDR1 SEHNR, CDR2 FQNEAQ (reference sequence). CDR3 length equals 16 residues. J lost 5 bases, V lost 2 bases, and 8 bases had no gene match.

J is TRBJ2-3 and V is TRBV6-5, with 7 bases matching TRBD1. V lost 2 bases, J lost 4 bases, and 3 bases stayed unmatched. Germline loops: CDR1 MNHEY, CDR2 SVGAGI. The CDR3 spans 14 residues. The CDR3 protein is CASSYRDSADTQYF. The CDR3 DNA is TGTGCCAGCAGTTACCGGGACAGTGCAGATACGCAGTATTTT.

The chain combines TRBV30 with TRBJ1-5, with TRBD1 identical over 8 bases. Trimming cost V 1 base and J 4 bases; bases outside gene matches: 6. CDR3 size: 15 residues. Germline CDR1 is GTSNPN and CDR2 is SVGIG (reference sequence). CDR3 protein: CAWSEGQVGNQPQHF. DNA for the CDR3: TGTGCCTGGAGTGAGGGACAGGTGGGGAATCAGCCCCAGCATTTT.

The chain is built from TRBV19 and TRBJ1-5, with D uncertain. This CDR3 region has 15 residues. Germline V gives CDR1 LNHDA, CDR2 SQIVND (reference sequence). Trimming stripped 6 bases from V and 1 base from J, with 13 bases between. The CDR3 protein is CASRLVGESNQPQHF. The CDR3 DNA is TGTGCCAGTAGATTGGTCGGAGAAAGCAATCAGCCCCAGCATTTT.